Listed below are T cell receptor beta chains from one sample, sequenced in a study of PD-1 blockade in classical Hodgkin lymphoma. The assay was immunoSEQ multiplex PCR, and TCRdb's table has in-frame clones only and misses some. This table has a few thousand clones, approximately 70% appearing once. Sequenced material: CD8+ T cells from blood, taken at baseline. The source is a human donor with classical Hodgkin lymphoma. CDR3s include the opening cysteine and the closing phenylalanine or tryptophan. Fields, in order: V gene, J gene, D gene, clone size, CDR3 protein, CDR3 DNA. D genes are given only for firm matches. Clone size is not always given. Where it is, it says once, few, many or a class for expanded clones.

>TRBV7-2|TRBJ2-5|NA|NA
CASSLRPTYQETQYF
TGTGCCAGCAGCCTAAGGCCCACGTACCAAGAGACCCAGTACTTC
>TRBV28|TRBJ2-1|NA|NA
CASSSTANYNEQFF
TGTGCCAGCAGCTCGACGGCGAACTACAATGAGCAGTTCTTC
>TRBV28|TRBJ2-3|TRBD2|few
CASSLGLAGELSGDTQYF
TGTGCCAGCAGTTTAGGACTAGCGGGGGAGTTAAGCGGAGATACGCAGTATTTT
>TRBV7-9|TRBJ1-6|NA|NA
CASSLSNSPLHF
TGTGCCAGCAGCTTATCGAATTCACCCCTCCACTTT
>TRBV6-5|TRBJ2-7|NA|NA
CASSYGEDYEQYF
TGTGCCAGCAGTTACGGGGAAGACTACGAGCAGTACTTC
>TRBV9|TRBJ2-5|TRBD1|NA
CASSVLGQGARETQYF
TGTGCCAGCAGCGTACTTGGACAGGGGGCGCGGGAGACCCAGTACTTC
>TRBV5-4|TRBJ2-7|NA|NA
CASSLGPRYEQYF
TGTGCCAGCAGCTTGGGGCCACGCTACGAGCAGTACTTC
>TRBV4-1|TRBJ2-5|TRBD2|NA
CASSRAGEETQYF
TGCGCCAGCAGCCGAGCGGGGGAAGAGACCCAGTACTTC
>TRBV7-9|TRBJ2-6|NA|NA
CASSTPPGPGANVLTF
TGTGCCAGCAGCACCCCCCCAGGGCCTGGGGCCAACGTCCTGACTTTC
>TRBV9|TRBJ2-7|TRBD2|once
CASSMPREGRGYEQYF
TGTGCCAGCAGCATGCCGCGGGAGGGCAGGGGCTACGAGCAGTACTTC
>TRBV9|TRBJ2-1|TRBD1|NA
CASSVATSTGENYNEQFF
TGTGCCAGCAGCGTAGCTACCTCGACAGGGGAAAACTACAATGAGCAGTTCTTC